This T cell receptor (beta chain) was obtained from a study of molecular identifiers for immune sequencing clone quantification. TCRdb re-analysed the PCR reads in MiXCR, keeping a single row per CDR3 protein. The top ten clones hold around 0.9% of a sample with over 600,000 distinct CDR3 sequences, 15% to 20% of them seen once. This clonotype turned up a few times. The CDR3 contains 16 residues. CDR1 and CDR2 from the germline V gene are SGHAT and FQNNGV. The V end lost 5 bases, the J end lost 0 bases, and 15 bases lay between the germline ends. The source of this sequence is a human donor in good health. Some libraries in this study had Jurkat cell RNA spiked in. Sequencing input: naive CD8+ T cells from blood, with Jurkat cell RNA spiked in. Subset denoted: FACS-sorted CD8+CD4-CCR7+CD45RA+ naive T cells. This chain uses TRBV11-2 with TRBJ2-3; the D gene is possibly TRBD1 (6 bases). CDR3 in DNA: TGTGCCAGCAGCACGACAGGTTACCCTAGCACAGATACGCAGTATTTT. It translates to CASSTTGYPSTDTQYF.